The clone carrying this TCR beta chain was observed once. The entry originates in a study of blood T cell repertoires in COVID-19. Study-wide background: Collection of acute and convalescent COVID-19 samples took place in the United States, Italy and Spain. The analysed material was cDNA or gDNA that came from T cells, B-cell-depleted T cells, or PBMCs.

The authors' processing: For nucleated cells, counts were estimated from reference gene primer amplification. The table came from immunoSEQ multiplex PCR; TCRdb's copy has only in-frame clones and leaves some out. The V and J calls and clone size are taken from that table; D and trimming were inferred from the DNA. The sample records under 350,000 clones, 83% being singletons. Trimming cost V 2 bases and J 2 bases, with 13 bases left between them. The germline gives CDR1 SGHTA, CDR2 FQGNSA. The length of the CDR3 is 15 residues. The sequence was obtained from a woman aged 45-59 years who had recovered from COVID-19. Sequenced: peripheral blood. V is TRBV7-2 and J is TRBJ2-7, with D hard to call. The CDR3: CASSLLSSVPYEQYF. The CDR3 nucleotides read TGTGCCAGCAGCTTACTATCTTCGGTCCCCTACGAGCAGTACTTC.